A selection of T cell receptor beta chains follows, all from one sample in a study of kidney transplant recipient with SARS-CoV-2 infection. One entry per CDR3 protein results from TCRdb running MiXCR on the reads. Of fewer than 250,000 distinct CDR3 sequences in the sample, 25% to 30% are singletons; the top ten hold less than 8.5%. Sequenced here: a blood sample, sampled at baseline and between days 110 and 120 from a kidney transplant recipient. The receptors derive from a young adult male patient who had COVID-19 and was a kidney transplant recipient. The T cells may come from the graft donor. CDR3s include the opening cysteine and the closing phenylalanine or tryptophan. Fields, in order: J gene, clone size, V gene, D gene, CDR3 DNA, CDR3 protein. The D gene is left open where the match is weak. Clone size is not always given. Where it is, it says once, few, many or a class for expanded clones.

J gene: TRBJ2-2; clone size: many; V gene: TRBV9; D gene: TRBD1; CDR3 DNA: TGTGCCAGCAGCGGACAGGGGGAGTTGAACACCGGGGAGCTGTTTTTT; CDR3 protein: CASSGQGELNTGELFF
J gene: TRBJ1-2; clone size: many; V gene: TRBV6-6; D gene: NA; CDR3 DNA: TGTGCCAGCAGTTTTTTCAAAGGTGGGAGAAAGACCTATGGCTACACCTTC; CDR3 protein: CASSFFKGGRKTYGYTF
J gene: TRBJ1-2; clone size: many; V gene: TRBV18; D gene: TRBD1; CDR3 DNA: TGTGCCAGCTCACCTGAAAAAGGGGGCCAAGGGAACTATGGCTACACCTTC; CDR3 protein: CASSPEKGGQGNYGYTF
J gene: TRBJ1-4; clone size: many; V gene: TRBV6-2/TRBV6-3; D gene: NA; CDR3 DNA: TGTGCCAGCAGTTTCGGGTTTCGGGAAAAACTGTTTTTT; CDR3 protein: CASSFGFREKLFF
J gene: TRBJ1-2; clone size: many; V gene: TRBV5-4; D gene: NA; CDR3 DNA: TGTGCCAGCTTTAACAGCGTACCAGGAAAGACCTATGGCTACACCTTC; CDR3 protein: CASFNSVPGKTYGYTF
J gene: TRBJ1-6; clone size: many; V gene: TRBV4-1; D gene: TRBD1; CDR3 DNA: TGCGCCAGCAGCCAAGATTCACAGGGGGACTCACCCCTCCACTTT; CDR3 protein: CASSQDSQGDSPLHF
J gene: TRBJ2-5; clone size: few; V gene: TRBV5-1; D gene: NA; CDR3 DNA: TGCGCCAGCAGCTTGGAGATCCAGGGGAGGGGGACCCAGTACTTC; CDR3 protein: CASSLEIQGRGTQYF
J gene: TRBJ1-2; clone size: many; V gene: TRBV25-1; D gene: NA; CDR3 DNA: TGTGCCAGCCCGACAGCCGACCCTATCTCCTTC; CDR3 protein: CASPTADPISF
J gene: TRBJ2-1; clone size: NA; V gene: TRBV15; D gene: NA; CDR3 DNA: TGTGCCACCAGCAGAGGGGCTGTACATGAGCAGTTCTTC; CDR3 protein: CATSRGAVHEQFF
J gene: TRBJ1-2; clone size: many; V gene: TRBV5-8; D gene: NA; CDR3 DNA: TGTGCCAGCCCCGGTCATCATCCACGAAAGACCTATGGCTACACCTTC; CDR3 protein: CASPGHHPRKTYGYTF
J gene: TRBJ1-2; clone size: many; V gene: TRBV6-5; D gene: NA; CDR3 DNA: TGTGCCAGCAGTTGGAGGCACTCTATGCGAAAGACCTATGGCTACACCTTC; CDR3 protein: CASSWRHSMRKTYGYTF
J gene: TRBJ2-3; clone size: few; V gene: TRBV20-1; D gene: NA; CDR3 DNA: TGCAGTGCTAGAGATCGGGTTACGGAGTACCATACGCAGTATTTT; CDR3 protein: CSARDRVTEYHTQYF
J gene: TRBJ1-2; clone size: many; V gene: TRBV24-1; D gene: NA; CDR3 DNA: TGTGCCACCAGTTCTGAATTTAGTACCAGAAAGACCTATGGCTACACCTTC; CDR3 protein: CATSSEFSTRKTYGYTF
J gene: TRBJ1-2; clone size: many; V gene: TRBV12-2; D gene: NA; CDR3 DNA: TGTGCAAGTCGCACGCGGGAGACTCCACGAAAGACCTATGGCTACACCTTC; CDR3 protein: CASRTRETPRKTYGYTF
J gene: TRBJ2-6; clone size: many; V gene: TRBV6-4; D gene: NA; CDR3 DNA: TGTGCCAGCAGTGGTGCGCGCTTCACACGACAAAGTCGGGCCAACGTCCTGACTTTC; CDR3 protein: CASSGARFTRQSRANVLTF
J gene: TRBJ2-5; clone size: many; V gene: TRBV12-3/TRBV12-4; D gene: NA; CDR3 DNA: TGTGCCAGCAGTAGGGGGTCTGAGACCCAGTACTTC; CDR3 protein: CASSRGSETQYF
J gene: TRBJ2-1; clone size: once; V gene: TRBV27; D gene: TRBD2; CDR3 DNA: TGTGCCAGCAGTTTATTGGGCGGGGCCGGGACTAGCGGCCCAAGCTCCTACAATGAGCAGTTCTTC; CDR3 protein: CASSLLGGAGTSGPSSYNEQFF
J gene: TRBJ2-7; clone size: many; V gene: TRBV28; D gene: NA; CDR3 DNA: TGTGCCAGCAGTAAGACAAGGGCGGCCTACGAGCAGTACTTC; CDR3 protein: CASSKTRAAYEQYF
J gene: TRBJ2-1; clone size: NA; V gene: TRBV27; D gene: TRBD2; CDR3 DNA: TGTGCCAGCAGTTTAGGTAGCGGGGGTCATGAGCAGTTCTTC; CDR3 protein: CASSLGSGGHEQFF
J gene: TRBJ1-6; clone size: many; V gene: TRBV30; D gene: TRBD1; CDR3 DNA: TGTGCCTGGGAGGACAGGGGTAATTCACCCCTCCACTTT; CDR3 protein: CAWEDRGNSPLHF
J gene: TRBJ1-1; clone size: NA; V gene: TRBV3-1; D gene: NA; CDR3 DNA: TGTGCCAGCAGCGTGCCTGTTCCCATTTCAATTCGCACTGAAGCTTTCTTT; CDR3 protein: CASSVPVPISIRTEAFF
J gene: TRBJ2-7; clone size: many; V gene: TRBV6-8; D gene: NA; CDR3 DNA: TGTGCCAGCAAATCGGCTTACGAGCAGTACTTC; CDR3 protein: CASKSAYEQYF
J gene: TRBJ1-5; clone size: many; V gene: TRBV19; D gene: NA; CDR3 DNA: TGTGCCAGTAGTCCGACGGGGAGAAGCAATCAGCCCCAGCATTTT; CDR3 protein: CASSPTGRSNQPQHF
J gene: TRBJ1-2; clone size: few; V gene: TRBV5-3; D gene: NA; CDR3 DNA: TGTGCCAGACAGTCACAAGTGGTGAGAAAGACCTATGGCTACACCTTC; CDR3 protein: CARQSQVVRKTYGYTF
J gene: TRBJ1-2; clone size: many; V gene: TRBV7-5; D gene: NA; CDR3 DNA: NA; CDR3 protein: CISVPEVPAEVGKTYGYTF
J gene: TRBJ1-6; clone size: many; V gene: TRBV2; D gene: TRBD1; CDR3 DNA: TGTGCCAGCAGTAGACAGGGTCGATCACCCCTCCACTTT; CDR3 protein: CASSRQGRSPLHF
J gene: TRBJ2-2; clone size: many; V gene: TRBV7-9; D gene: NA; CDR3 DNA: TGTGCCAGCAGCCAACAAGCTTGGGGGAACACCGGGGAGCTGTTTTTT; CDR3 protein: CASSQQAWGNTGELFF
J gene: TRBJ1-1; clone size: many; V gene: TRBV20-1; D gene: NA; CDR3 DNA: TGCAGTGCTAGAGATGGACTGGGGCCCTCGCGTACTGAAGCTTTCTTT; CDR3 protein: CSARDGLGPSRTEAFF
J gene: TRBJ1-1; clone size: few; V gene: TRBV2; D gene: NA; CDR3 DNA: TGTGCCAGCAGTGAAAACGGACCGAGCACTGAAGCTTTCTTT; CDR3 protein: CASSENGPSTEAFF
J gene: TRBJ1-5; clone size: many; V gene: TRBV6-2/TRBV6-3; D gene: TRBD1; CDR3 DNA: TGTGCCAGCAGCTTGACAGGGGGTAAGCCCCAGCATTTT; CDR3 protein: CASSLTGGKPQHF
J gene: TRBJ1-1; clone size: NA; V gene: TRBV6-5; D gene: NA; CDR3 DNA: TGTGCCAGCACCCCTGGGGGGGTAGGTACTGAAGCTTTCTTT; CDR3 protein: CASTPGGVGTEAFF
J gene: TRBJ2-7; clone size: NA; V gene: TRBV3-1; D gene: NA; CDR3 DNA: TGTGCCAGCAGCTCCGATAGCAAGGGAGTCTACGAGCAGTACTTC; CDR3 protein: CASSSDSKGVYEQYF
J gene: TRBJ1-6; clone size: many; V gene: TRBV4-3; D gene: NA; CDR3 DNA: TGCGCCAGCAGTCCGGGTAGGAGCTCCTATAATTCACCCCTCCACTTT; CDR3 protein: CASSPGRSSYNSPLHF
J gene: TRBJ1-2; clone size: many; V gene: TRBV9; D gene: NA; CDR3 DNA: TGTGCCAGCTATCATGGGTACTCAAGAAAGACCTATGGCTACACCTTC; CDR3 protein: CASYHGYSRKTYGYTF
J gene: TRBJ2-7; clone size: many; V gene: TRBV7-6; D gene: NA; CDR3 DNA: TGTGCCAGCAGCCAATTCGGGGGACTCTCCTACGAGCAGTACTTC; CDR3 protein: CASSQFGGLSYEQYF
J gene: TRBJ1-2; clone size: many; V gene: TRBV24-1; D gene: NA; CDR3 DNA: TGTGCCACCAGTAACGCCCTTAGTACCAGAAAGACCTATGGCTACACCTTC; CDR3 protein: CATSNALSTRKTYGYTF
J gene: TRBJ1-1; clone size: many; V gene: TRBV5-4; D gene: NA; CDR3 DNA: TGTGCCAGCAACCCCGGATTATCCTTCGCGGGGACTGAAGCTTTCTTT; CDR3 protein: CASNPGLSFAGTEAFF
J gene: TRBJ1-1; clone size: many; V gene: TRBV6-5; D gene: NA; CDR3 DNA: TGTGCCAGCAGTTATGGTGGGGACACTGAAGCTTTCTTT; CDR3 protein: CASSYGGDTEAFF
J gene: TRBJ2-1; clone size: many; V gene: TRBV2; D gene: NA; CDR3 DNA: TGTGCCAGCAGCCCGGGTCAGGGGACCTACAATGAGCAGTTCTTC; CDR3 protein: CASSPGQGTYNEQFF
J gene: TRBJ2-6; clone size: many; V gene: TRBV4-3; D gene: NA; CDR3 DNA: TGCGCCAGCAGCCAAGATGTGACCTCTGGGGCCAACGTCCTGACTTTC; CDR3 protein: CASSQDVTSGANVLTF
J gene: TRBJ1-2; clone size: many; V gene: TRBV28; D gene: TRBD1; CDR3 DNA: TGTGCCAGCAGTTTTAGGGCAGGGGGCTATGGCTACACCTTC; CDR3 protein: CASSFRAGGYGYTF
J gene: TRBJ1-1; clone size: many; V gene: TRBV29-1; D gene: NA; CDR3 DNA: TGCAGCGTTGAACAGTCCGGGGGCGCGAGGGCTTTCTTT; CDR3 protein: CSVEQSGGARAFF
J gene: TRBJ1-2; clone size: many; V gene: TRBV5-3; D gene: NA; CDR3 DNA: TGTGCCAGATCAGTAAAAGTGGTGAGAAAGACCTATGGCTACACCTTC; CDR3 protein: CARSVKVVRKTYGYTF
J gene: TRBJ2-2; clone size: many; V gene: TRBV3-1; D gene: NA; CDR3 DNA: TGTGCCAGCAGCCGTGCGACTCCCATTTCAGGCTTGACCGGGGAGCTGTTTTTT; CDR3 protein: CASSRATPISGLTGELFF
J gene: TRBJ1-2; clone size: many; V gene: TRBV29-1; D gene: NA; CDR3 DNA: TGCAGCGTTGCGGGTGGCAGTTCTGGCGGCTACACCTTC; CDR3 protein: CSVAGGSSGGYTF
J gene: TRBJ1-2; clone size: many; V gene: TRBV7-5; D gene: NA; CDR3 DNA: NA; CDR3 protein: CISVPEQYVEVGKTYGYTF
J gene: TRBJ1-2; clone size: many; V gene: TRBV29-1; D gene: NA; CDR3 DNA: TGCAGCGTTGGGGCGGGCTATGGCTACACCTTC; CDR3 protein: CSVGAGYGYTF
J gene: TRBJ1-4; clone size: many; V gene: TRBV6-5; D gene: NA; CDR3 DNA: TGTGCCAGCAGCCTCGATAATGAAAAACTGTTTTTT; CDR3 protein: CASSLDNEKLFF
J gene: TRBJ1-2; clone size: many; V gene: TRBV5-1; D gene: TRBD1; CDR3 DNA: TGCGCCAGCAGCTCTGAGGGGGCCCTTTATGGCTACACCTTC; CDR3 protein: CASSSEGALYGYTF
J gene: TRBJ2-7; clone size: many; V gene: TRBV12-1; D gene: NA; CDR3 DNA: TGTGCCAGCAGCTTTGCGCGAGACGGACAGGCCTACCCTCGGGAGCAGTACTTC; CDR3 protein: CASSFARDGQAYPREQYF
J gene: TRBJ2-1; clone size: many; V gene: TRBV5-1; D gene: NA; CDR3 DNA: TGCGCCAGCAGCTTGGTGGGGGCTAGCGGTTACAATGAGCAGTTCTTC; CDR3 protein: CASSLVGASGYNEQFF
J gene: TRBJ1-2; clone size: many; V gene: TRBV12-5; D gene: NA; CDR3 DNA: TGTGCTAGTGGTATGACGATTTTGCAGGGAAAGACCTATGGCTACACCTTC; CDR3 protein: CASGMTILQGKTYGYTF
J gene: TRBJ2-1; clone size: NA; V gene: TRBV24-1; D gene: TRBD1; CDR3 DNA: TGTGCCACCAGTGATTCGACAGGGGCACGATACAATGAGCAGTTCTTC; CDR3 protein: CATSDSTGARYNEQFF
J gene: TRBJ2-2; clone size: NA; V gene: TRBV4-1; D gene: NA; CDR3 DNA: TGCGCCGGCAGCCTAGGCCTTAGGGGCACCGGGGAGCTGTTTTTT; CDR3 protein: CAGSLGLRGTGELFF
J gene: TRBJ1-2; clone size: few; V gene: TRBV24-1; D gene: NA; CDR3 DNA: TGTGCCACCAGTAGAAAATCTAGTACCAGAAAGACCTATGGCTACACCTTC; CDR3 protein: CATSRKSSTRKTYGYTF
J gene: TRBJ1-2; clone size: NA; V gene: TRBV8-2; D gene: NA; CDR3 DNA: TGTGGCAGTAGTGAGACTGATAGCCGAAAGACCTATGGCTACACCTTC; CDR3 protein: CGSSETDSRKTYGYTF
J gene: TRBJ2-7; clone size: many; V gene: TRBV12-3/TRBV12-4; D gene: NA; CDR3 DNA: TGTGCCAGCAATAATCTTAGCGACTCCTACGAGCAGTACTTC; CDR3 protein: CASNNLSDSYEQYF
J gene: TRBJ1-1; clone size: NA; V gene: TRBV28; D gene: NA; CDR3 DNA: TGTGCCAGCAGTTTAGGGGGCTACAACACTGAAGCTTTCTTT; CDR3 protein: CASSLGGYNTEAFF
J gene: TRBJ2-3; clone size: NA; V gene: TRBV5-1; D gene: NA; CDR3 DNA: TGCGCCAGCAGCAAAGGACAGACCACAGATACGCAGTATTTT; CDR3 protein: CASSKGQTTDTQYF
J gene: TRBJ1-4; clone size: few; V gene: TRBV20-1; D gene: NA; CDR3 DNA: TGCAGTGCTAGTCAGAGGGGTTCTGGGGGTGAAAAACTGTTTTTT; CDR3 protein: CSASQRGSGGEKLFF